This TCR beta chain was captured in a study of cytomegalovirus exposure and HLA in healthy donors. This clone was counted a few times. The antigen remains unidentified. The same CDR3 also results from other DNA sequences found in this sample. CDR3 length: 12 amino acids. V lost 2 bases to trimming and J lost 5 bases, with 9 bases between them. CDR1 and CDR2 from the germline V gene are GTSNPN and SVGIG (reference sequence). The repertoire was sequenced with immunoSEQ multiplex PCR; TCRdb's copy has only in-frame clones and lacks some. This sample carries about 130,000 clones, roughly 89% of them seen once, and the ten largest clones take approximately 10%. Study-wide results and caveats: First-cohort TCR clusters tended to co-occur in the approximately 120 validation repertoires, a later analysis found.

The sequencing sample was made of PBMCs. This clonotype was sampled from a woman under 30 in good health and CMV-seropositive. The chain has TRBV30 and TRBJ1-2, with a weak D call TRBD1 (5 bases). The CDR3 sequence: CAWSPGTYGYTF. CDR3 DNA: TGTGCCTGGAGTCCCGGGACTTATGGCTACACCTTC.